This TCR beta chain stems from a study of human T cells and chemical hapten exposure (dated by TCRdb to about 2021). For the wider study: For sensitization, 2% DPC in acetone was applied to a roughly 2 cm by roughly 2 cm area of upper inner arm skin. Some 29 alopecia patients provided blood for TCR sequencing at one to four time points (pre-sensitization, 2, 6 and 24 weeks). Patch testing was performed on the upper back with Finn chambers containing 0.01% DPC, and the patch tests were scored after 6 days according to International Contact Dermatitis Research Group standards. Blood samples were taken from patients before sensitization (week 0) and at 2, 6 and about 24 weeks after DPC sensitization. Patients additionally received weekly therapeutic DPC doses to the scalp throughout the approximately 24-week study period. Most of the patients in the cohort were female, and the cohort covered alopecia areata with under or over 50% scalp involvement, alopecia totalis and alopecia universalis. Libraries were combined into a pool for sequencing, and differences in TCR yield between samples came mainly from small differences in library volumes within the pool. The study tracked peripheral blood TCR repertoire changes in vivo during primary and secondary sensitization to the hapten diphenylcyclopropenone (DPC) in alopecia patients. What the authors observed across the whole study: Patch test score correlated positively with the number of PT1 expanded TCRs, reaching significance at thresholds 8, 16 and 32 but not at 4. Repeated subsampling changed both the strength of the expansion versus patch-test correlation and the threshold at which the correlation became significant. No change with DPC sensitization was found in the number of TCRs above 1 in 1000 frequency, and no evidence of global repertoire structure alterations was found. Significantly more large CDR3 similarity clusters were formed by expanded TCRs than by pre-sensitization or healthy control sets, consistent with antigen-driven responses. Because every patient had alopecia, a presumed autoimmune disease, the patients' immune response might differ from that of healthy individuals.

Reading the label with the study, this specimen's time point is: patch test 1, 2 weeks after DPC sensitization. What this sample's treatment or condition label stands for: therapeutic diphenylcyclopropenone sensitization with weekly scalp DPC. Blood at each patch-test visit was drawn before the patch test was applied. Patients were considered eligible if aged 18 to 70, diagnosed with alopecia and deemed suitable for DPC therapy, and patients were excluded if pregnant. Total RNA was extracted from unfractionated whole blood collected in Tempus Blood RNA tubes. This clonotype was seen many times. The antigen this receptor binds is unknown. No base quality information exists; no much larger clone differs at one position. Library generation was performed with RACE. The instrument was a NextSeq 500. During library preparation, unique molecular identifiers were attached to individual cDNA molecules so that TCRs could be counted quantitatively and reproducibly. From each blood RNA sample, both TCR alpha and TCR beta chains were sequenced. In the authors' own workflow: Samples had a median of roughly 91,000 TCRs, with a range from 23,224 to 690,600. V, J and CDR3 annotation of the TCR reads was performed with the Decombinator software suite. For the PS versus PT1 abundance plots, all samples were subsampled to the same number of TCRs (28,000). TCRs were defined as expanded if absent before sensitization and observed at least eight times at the 2-week time point. Starting from the raw public reads, TCRdb applied fastp trimming at Q25, assembled clones with MiXCR and retained in-frame beta chains. Rows with a matching CDR3 protein are joined into one entry that keeps the most common DNA and genes. The V and J calls were not made by the authors but by TCRdb's processing. Recorded for this sample are 370,000 or so distinct CDR3 sequences; more than 4.5% of them occurred a single time. Clones ranked in the top ten supply around 2% of the sample.

Relative to germline, V is 5 bases shorter and J is 9 bases shorter, with 12 bases between their ends. The germline V gene encodes CDR1 MNHEY and CDR2 SMNVEV (reference sequence). Spanning cysteine to phenylalanine, the CDR3 consists of 12 amino acids. Here the CDR3 DNA is all that survives: 36 bases in frame from base 1. The sequence links TRBV27 to TRBJ2-3; no D segment can be confidently identified. This TCR was sampled from a woman aged 45-65 years with alopecia areata. Some clones in this sample may be carry-over from other donors' samples. Sequencing was performed on whole blood, taken in connection with sensitization to the hapten diphenylcyclopropenone (DPC). In nucleotides, the sequence is TGTGCCAGCAGTCTCCGACTCGGGACGCAGTATTTT. It translates to CASSLRLGTQYF.